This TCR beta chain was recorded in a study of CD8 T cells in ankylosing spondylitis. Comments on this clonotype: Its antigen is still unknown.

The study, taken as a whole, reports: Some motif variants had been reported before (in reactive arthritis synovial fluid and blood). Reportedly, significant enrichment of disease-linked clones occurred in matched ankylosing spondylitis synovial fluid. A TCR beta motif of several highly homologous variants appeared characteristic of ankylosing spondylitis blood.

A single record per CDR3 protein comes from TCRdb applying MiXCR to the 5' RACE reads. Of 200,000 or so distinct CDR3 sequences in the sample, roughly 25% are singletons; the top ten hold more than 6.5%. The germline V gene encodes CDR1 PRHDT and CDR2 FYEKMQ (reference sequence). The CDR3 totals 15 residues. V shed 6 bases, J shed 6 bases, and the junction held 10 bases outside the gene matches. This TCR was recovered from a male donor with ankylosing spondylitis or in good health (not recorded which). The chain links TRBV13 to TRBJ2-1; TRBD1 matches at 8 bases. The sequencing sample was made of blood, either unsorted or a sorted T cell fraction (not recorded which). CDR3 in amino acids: CASSPTGTGTNEQFF. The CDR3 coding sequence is TGTGCCAGCAGTCCTACCGGGACAGGAACCAATGAGCAGTTCTTC.